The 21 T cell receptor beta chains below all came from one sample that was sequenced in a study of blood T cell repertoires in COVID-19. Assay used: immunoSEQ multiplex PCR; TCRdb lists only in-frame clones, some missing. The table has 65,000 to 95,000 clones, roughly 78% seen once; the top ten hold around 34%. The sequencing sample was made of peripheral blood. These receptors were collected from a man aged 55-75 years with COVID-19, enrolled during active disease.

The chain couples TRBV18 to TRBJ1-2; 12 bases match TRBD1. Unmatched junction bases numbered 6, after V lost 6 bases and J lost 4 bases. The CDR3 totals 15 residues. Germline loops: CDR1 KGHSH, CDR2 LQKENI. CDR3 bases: TGTGCCAGCTCGCCCGGGACAGGGGGCCCCTATGGCTACACCTTC. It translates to CASSPGTGGPYGYTF.

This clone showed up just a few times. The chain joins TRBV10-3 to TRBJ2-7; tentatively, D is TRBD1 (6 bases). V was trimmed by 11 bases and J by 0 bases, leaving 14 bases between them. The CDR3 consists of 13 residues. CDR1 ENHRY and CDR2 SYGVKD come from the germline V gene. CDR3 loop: CAASEQGSYEQYF. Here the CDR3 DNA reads TGTGCCGCGTCAGAACAGGGCTCCTACGAGCAGTACTTC.

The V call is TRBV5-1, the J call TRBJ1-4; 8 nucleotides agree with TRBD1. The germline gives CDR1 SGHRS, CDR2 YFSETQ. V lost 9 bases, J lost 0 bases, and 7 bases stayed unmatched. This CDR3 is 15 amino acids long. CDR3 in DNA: TGCGCCACCCGACAGGGGAGTGCAACTAATGAAAAACTGTTTTTT. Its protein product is CATRQGSATNEKLFF.

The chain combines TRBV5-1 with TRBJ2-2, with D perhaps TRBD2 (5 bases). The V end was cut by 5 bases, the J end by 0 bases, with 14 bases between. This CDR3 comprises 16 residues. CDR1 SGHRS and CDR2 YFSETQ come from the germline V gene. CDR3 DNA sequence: TGCGCCAGCAGTCCTACGGGGTTGCCGAACACCGGGGAGCTGTTTTTT. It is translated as CASSPTGLPNTGELFF.

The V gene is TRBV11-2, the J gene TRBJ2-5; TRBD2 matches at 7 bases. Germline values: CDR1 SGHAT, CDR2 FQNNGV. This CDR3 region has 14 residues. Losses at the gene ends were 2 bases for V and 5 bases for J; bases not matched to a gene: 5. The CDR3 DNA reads TGTGCCAGCAGCTTAAGCCGGGGGGTGGAGACCCAGTACTTC. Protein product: CASSLSRGVETQYF. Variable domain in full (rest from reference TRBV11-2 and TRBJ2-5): EAGVAQSPRYKIIEKRQSVAFWCNPISGHATLYWYQQILGQGPKLLIQFQNNGVVDDSQLPKDRFSAERLKGVDSTLKIQPAKLEDSAVYLCASSLSRGVETQYFGPGTRLLVL.

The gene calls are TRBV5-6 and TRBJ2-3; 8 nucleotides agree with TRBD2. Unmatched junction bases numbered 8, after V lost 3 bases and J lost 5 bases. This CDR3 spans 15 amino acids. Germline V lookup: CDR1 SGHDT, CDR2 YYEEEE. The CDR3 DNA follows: TGTGCCAGCAGCTCCAGGACTAGCTATTTAGATACGCAGTATTTT. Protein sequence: CASSSRTSYLDTQYF.

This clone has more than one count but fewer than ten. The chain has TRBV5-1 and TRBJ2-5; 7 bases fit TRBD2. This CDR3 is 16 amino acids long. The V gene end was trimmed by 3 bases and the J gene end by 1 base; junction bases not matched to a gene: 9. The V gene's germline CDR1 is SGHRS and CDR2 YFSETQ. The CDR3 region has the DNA TGCGCCAGCAGCTCGGCCGGACTAGTCCTCCAAGAGACCCAGTACTTC. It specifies CASSSAGLVLQETQYF.

CDR3 nucleotide sequence: TGTGCCAGCAGCCAATCGGGTTTTCTTAACTATGGCTACACCTTC. It is translated as CASSQSGFLNYGYTF. The rearrangement uses TRBV3-1 (or the pseudogene TRBV3-2) and TRBJ1-2; D unresolved. V gave up 2 bases and J gave up 1 base, with 11 bases separating them. CDR3 length: 15 amino acids. CDR1 LGHDT and CDR2 YNNKEL come from the germline V gene (reference sequence).

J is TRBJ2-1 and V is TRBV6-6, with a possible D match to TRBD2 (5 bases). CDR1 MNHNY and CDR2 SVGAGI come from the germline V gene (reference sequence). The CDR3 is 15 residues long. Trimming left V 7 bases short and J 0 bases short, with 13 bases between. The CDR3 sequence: CASTEDLNSYNEQFF. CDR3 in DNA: TGTGCCAGCACCGAGGACTTAAACTCCTACAATGAGCAGTTCTTC.

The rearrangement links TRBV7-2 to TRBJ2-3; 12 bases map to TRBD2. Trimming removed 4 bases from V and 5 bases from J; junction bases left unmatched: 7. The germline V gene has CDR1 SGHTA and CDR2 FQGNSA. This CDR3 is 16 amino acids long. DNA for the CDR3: TGTGCCAGCAGCTATTCTAGCGGGAGGGCCCGAGATACGCAGTATTTT. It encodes CASSYSSGRARDTQYF.

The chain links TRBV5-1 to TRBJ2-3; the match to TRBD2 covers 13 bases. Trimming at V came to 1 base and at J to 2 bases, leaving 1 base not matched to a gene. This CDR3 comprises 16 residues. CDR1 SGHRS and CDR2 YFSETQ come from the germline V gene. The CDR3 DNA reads TGCGCCAGCAGCTTGACTAGCGGGGGGGTCACAGATACGCAGTATTTT. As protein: CASSLTSGGVTDTQYF. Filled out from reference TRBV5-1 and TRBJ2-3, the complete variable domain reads KAGVTQTPRYLIKTRGQQVTLSCSPISGHRSVSWYQQTPGQGLQFLFEYFSETQRNKGNFPGRFSGRQFSNSRSEMNVSTLELGDSALYLCASSLTSGGVTDTQYFGPGTRLTVL.

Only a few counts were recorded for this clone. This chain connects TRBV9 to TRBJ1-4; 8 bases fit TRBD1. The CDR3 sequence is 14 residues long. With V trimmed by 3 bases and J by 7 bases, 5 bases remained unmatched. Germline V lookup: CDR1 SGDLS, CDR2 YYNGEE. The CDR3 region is CASSALGQAEKLFF. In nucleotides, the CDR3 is TGTGCCAGCAGCGCATTGGGACAGGCTGAAAAACTGTTTTTT. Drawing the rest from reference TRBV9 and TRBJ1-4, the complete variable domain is DSGVTQTPKHLITATGQRVTLRCSPRSGDLSVYWYQQSLDQGLQFLIQYYNGEERAKGNILERFSAQQFPDLHSELNLSSLELGDSALYFCASSALGQAEKLFFGSGTQLSVL.

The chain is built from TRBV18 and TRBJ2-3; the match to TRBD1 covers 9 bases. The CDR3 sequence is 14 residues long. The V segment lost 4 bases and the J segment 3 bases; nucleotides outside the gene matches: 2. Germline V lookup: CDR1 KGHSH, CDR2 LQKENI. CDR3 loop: CASSRGQGTDTQYF. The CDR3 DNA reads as TGTGCCAGCTCACGAGGACAGGGGACAGATACGCAGTATTTT.

CDR3 sequence (DNA): TGTGCCAGCAAGACAGGGGGCAGTAATGGCTACACCTTC. It codes for CASKTGGSNGYTF. The rearrangement links TRBV6-5 to TRBJ1-2, with 10 bases aligning to TRBD1. From germline, CDR1 is MNHEY and CDR2 SVGAGI. The J segment lost 6 bases and the V segment lost 7 bases, leaving 5 bases of the junction unmatched. The CDR3 covers 13 residues.

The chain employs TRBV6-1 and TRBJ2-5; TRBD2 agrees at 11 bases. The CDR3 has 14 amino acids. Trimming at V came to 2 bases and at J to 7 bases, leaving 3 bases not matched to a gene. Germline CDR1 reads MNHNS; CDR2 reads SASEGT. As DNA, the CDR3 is TGTGCCAGCAGTGAAACCACTAGCGGGGGGACCCAGTACTTC. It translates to CASSETTSGGTQYF.

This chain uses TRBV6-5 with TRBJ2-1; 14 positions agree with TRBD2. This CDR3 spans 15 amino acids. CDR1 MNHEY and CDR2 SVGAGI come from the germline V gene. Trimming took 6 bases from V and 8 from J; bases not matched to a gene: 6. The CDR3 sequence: CASRARGLAGDEQFF. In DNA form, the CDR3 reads TGTGCCAGCAGAGCCCGGGGACTAGCGGGAGATGAGCAGTTCTTC.

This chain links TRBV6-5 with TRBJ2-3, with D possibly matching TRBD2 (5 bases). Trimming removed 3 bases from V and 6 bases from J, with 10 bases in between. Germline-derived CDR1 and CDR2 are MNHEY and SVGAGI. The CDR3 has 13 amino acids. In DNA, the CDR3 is TGTGCCAGCAGTTATAGCGTTAGGGATACGCAGTATTTT. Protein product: CASSYSVRDTQYF.

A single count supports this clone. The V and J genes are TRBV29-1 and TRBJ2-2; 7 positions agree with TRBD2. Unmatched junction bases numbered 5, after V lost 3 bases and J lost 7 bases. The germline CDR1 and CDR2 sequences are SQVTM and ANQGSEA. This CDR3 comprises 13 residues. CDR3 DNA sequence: TGCAGCGTTGACGAAGCGGGAATCGGGGAGCTGTTTTTT. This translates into CSVDEAGIGELFF.

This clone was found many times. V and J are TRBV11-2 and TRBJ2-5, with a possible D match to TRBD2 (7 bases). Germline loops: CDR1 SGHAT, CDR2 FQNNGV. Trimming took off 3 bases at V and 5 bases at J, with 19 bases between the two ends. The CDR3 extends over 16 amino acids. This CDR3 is CASSFRAGAPPETQYF. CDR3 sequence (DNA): TGTGCCAGCAGCTTTAGGGCGGGGGCTCCACCGGAGACCCAGTACTTC.

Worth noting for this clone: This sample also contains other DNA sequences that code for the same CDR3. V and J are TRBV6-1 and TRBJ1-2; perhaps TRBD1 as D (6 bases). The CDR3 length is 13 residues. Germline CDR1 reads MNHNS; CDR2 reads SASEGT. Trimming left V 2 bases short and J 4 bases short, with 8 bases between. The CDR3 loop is CASSERQVYGYTF. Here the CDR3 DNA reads TGTGCCAGCAGTGAACGACAGGTCTATGGCTACACCTTC.

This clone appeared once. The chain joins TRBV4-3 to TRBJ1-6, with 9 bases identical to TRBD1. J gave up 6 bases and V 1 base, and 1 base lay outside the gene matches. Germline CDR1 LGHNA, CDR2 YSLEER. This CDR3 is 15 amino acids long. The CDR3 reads CASSQADRGNSPLHF. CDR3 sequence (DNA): TGCGCCAGCAGCCAAGCGGACAGGGGTAATTCACCCCTCCACTTT.